A single sample is the source of the 30 T cell receptor beta chains below, sequenced in a study of human T cells and chemical hapten exposure. Sample time point: pre-sensitization, week 0. The treatment was: therapeutic diphenylcyclopropenone sensitization with weekly scalp DPC. TCRdb re-analysed the RACE reads in MiXCR, keeping a single row per CDR3 protein. This sample has 380,000 or so distinct CDR3 sequences; about 5% occur once, and the top ten carry about 8.2%. Source: whole blood, taken in connection with sensitization to the hapten diphenylcyclopropenone (DPC). The source is a woman under 30 with alopecia areata. Some clones in this sample may be carry-over from other donors' samples.

This clonotype was recorded many times. The chain has TRBV5-5 and TRBJ1-1, with D unclear. The V end lost 4 bases, the J end lost 3 bases, and 4 bases lay between the germline ends. From germline, CDR1 is SGHKS and CDR2 YYEKEE (reference sequence). The CDR3 sequence is 11 residues long. DNA for the CDR3: TGTGCCAGCAGCCCCCACACTGAAGCTTTCTTT. Translation gives CASSPHTEAFF.

This clonotype was seen a few times. The chain links TRBV29-1 to TRBJ2-7; tentatively, D is TRBD1 (5 bases). V lost 5 bases to trimming and J lost 2 bases, with 16 bases between them. The CDR3 extends over 14 amino acids. From germline, CDR1 is SQVTM and CDR2 ANQGSEA. The DNA of the CDR3 is TGCAGCGTTTACCAGGGCCTGGGCCCCTACGAGCAGTACTTC. Its protein is CSVYQGLGPYEQYF.

Many counts were recorded for this clonotype. The V call is TRBV28, the J call TRBJ1-6; D is uncertain. The CDR3 is 11 residues long. The germline V gene has CDR1 MDHEN and CDR2 SYDVKM. Trimming pared 3 bases from V and 9 bases from J, leaving 3 bases between. The CDR3 region is CASSLRSPLHF. CDR3 in DNA: TGTGCCAGCAGTTTGCGTTCACCCCTCCACTTT.

The rearrangement joins TRBV6-4 to TRBJ2-1; 9 bases are a match to TRBD2. The CDR3 has 15 residues. Per the germline V gene, CDR1 is MRHNA and CDR2 is SNTAGT. V lost 0 bases, J lost 3 bases, and 0 bases stayed unmatched. The CDR3 DNA reads as TGTGCCAGCAGTGACTCGCGGGGGGGCTACAATGAGCAGTTCTTC. Translation: CASSDSRGGYNEQFF.

This clonotype came up a few times. The J gene is TRBJ2-3, the V gene TRBV2, with D maybe TRBD2 (7 bases). V lost 3 bases and J lost 1, with 14 bases in between. The CDR3 has 16 residues. Germline V gene sequence: CDR1 SNHLY, CDR2 FYNNEI. The CDR3 is CASSEGGPGGTDTQYF. The CDR3 coding sequence is TGTGCCAGCAGTGAGGGGGGGCCGGGAGGCACAGATACGCAGTATTTT. Using reference TRBV2 and TRBJ2-3 for the parts outside the CDR3, the full variable domain is EPEVTQTPSHQVTQMGQEVILRCVPISNHLYFYWYRQILGQKVEFLVSFYNNEISEKSEIFDDQFSVERPDGSNFTLKIRSTKLEDSAMYFCASSEGGPGGTDTQYFGPGTRLTVL.

The genes are TRBV29-1 and TRBJ1-1; D is unresolved. Germline V lookup: CDR1 SQVTM, CDR2 ANQGSEA. Trimming shortened V by 5 bases and J by 0 bases, and 10 bases separated the two germline ends. This CDR3 has 13 residues. The CDR3 DNA sequence: TGCAGCGTTCAAGCCACTTTGAACACTGAAGCTTTCTTT. Encoded protein: CSVQATLNTEAFF.

Many counts were recorded for this clonotype. This CDR3 reads CASSARQGPYNSPLHF. The CDR3 DNA sequence: TGTGCCAGCAGCGCCCGACAGGGACCCTATAATTCACCCCTCCACTTT. The chain recombines TRBV7-8 with TRBJ1-6, with TRBD1 identical over 7 bases. The length of the CDR3 is 16 residues. The V gene end was trimmed by 5 bases and the J gene end by 2 bases; junction bases not matched to a gene: 6. Germline CDR1 is SGHVS and CDR2 is FQNEAQ.

This clonotype was detected a few times. The J gene is TRBJ1-2, the V gene TRBV4-1; tentative D call: TRBD1 (6 bases). The CDR3 consists of 16 residues. The germline V and J ends were trimmed by 4 bases and 5 bases, with 20 bases remaining between them. Germline CDR1 and CDR2: MGHRA and YSYEKL. CDR3 DNA sequence: TGCGCCAGCAGCCCTGCGAGGGGGGAGACAAGATATGGCTACACCTTC. It specifies CASSPARGETRYGYTF.

Only a few counts were recorded for this clonotype. The rearrangement joins TRBV6-6 to TRBJ1-1; TRBD1 matches 12 bases. This CDR3 spans 14 amino acids. CDR1 and CDR2 from the germline V gene are MNHNY and SVGAGI (reference sequence). The ends lost 5 bases at V and 4 bases at J; junction bases unmatched: 2. The CDR3 loop is CASSRDRGLTEAFF. CDR3 nucleotides: TGTGCCAGCAGTCGGGACAGGGGGCTCACTGAAGCTTTCTTT.

This rearrangement joins TRBV20-1 to TRBJ1-4, with 8 nucleotides matching TRBD1. This CDR3 has 14 amino acids. Per the germline V gene, CDR1 is DFQATT and CDR2 is SNEGSKA (reference sequence). V gave up 3 bases and J gave up 3 bases; unmatched junction bases: 3. The CDR3 spells CSASQGAANEKLFF. The CDR3 DNA reads as TGCAGTGCTAGCCAGGGGGCGGCTAATGAAAAACTGTTTTTT.

The table lists this clonotype with a few counts. This chain links TRBV6-2 or TRBV6-3 with TRBJ2-7; D gene ambiguous. The V and J ends lost 6 bases and 3 bases respectively, with 18 bases between them. The CDR3 consists of 15 residues. CDR1 and CDR2 (germline): MNHEY, SVGEGT. The CDR3 reads CASSDWTPPRYEQYF. The CDR3 DNA is TGTGCCAGCAGCGACTGGACGCCACCCCGCTACGAGCAGTACTTC.

There are a few counts of this clonotype. The V gene is TRBV7-2, the J gene TRBJ1-1, with unresolved D. The length of the CDR3 is 15 residues. Germline V gene data show CDR1 as SGHTA and CDR2 as FQGNSA. V lost 0 bases and J lost 2, with 10 bases in between. CDR3 nucleotides: TGTGCCAGCAGCTTAGCGCAGGCAGTAAACACTGAAGCTTTCTTT. This sequence encodes CASSLAQAVNTEAFF.

This clonotype was seen a few times. The chain has TRBV3-1 and TRBJ2-3, with D possibly being TRBD2 (5 bases). Trimming took 0 bases from V and 6 from J, leaving 22 bases between them. Per germline, CDR1 LGHDT and CDR2 YNNKEL (reference sequence). The CDR3 length is 18 residues. Here the CDR3 DNA reads TGTGCCAGCAGCCAAGATGCAATAGCGTTAGGAAACACCGATACGCAGTATTTT. Encoded protein: CASSQDAIALGNTDTQYF.

This clonotype has a handful of counts. The chain has TRBV10-3 and TRBJ1-1, with D uncertain. Germline-derived CDR1 and CDR2 are ENHRY and SYGVKD. The CDR3 is made up of 16 amino acids. V lost 4 bases, J lost 1 base, and 16 bases lay in between. CDR3 in amino acids: CAISGVRIRGNTEAFF. DNA for the CDR3: TGTGCCATCAGTGGAGTCCGGATACGGGGGAACACTGAAGCTTTCTTT.

This clonotype was observed many times. The J gene is TRBJ2-7, the V gene TRBV28, with D possibly being TRBD1 or TRBD2 (5 bases each). V lost 4 bases and J lost 2, with 12 bases in between. Looked up from germline, CDR1 is MDHEN and CDR2 is SYDVKM. The CDR3 is 14 residues long. The CDR3 loop is CASSWTPGPYEQYF. In nucleotides, the CDR3 is TGTGCCAGCAGTTGGACCCCGGGACCCTACGAGCAGTACTTC.

This clonotype came up many times. CDR3 sequence (DNA): TGTGCCAGCAGCAAAGGACAGGGGGCTTTAGATACGCAGTATTTT. Translated, it gives CASSKGQGALDTQYF. This chain uses TRBV7-2 with TRBJ2-3, with 11 bases lining up with TRBD1. CDR1 SGHTA and CDR2 FQGNSA come from the germline V gene. J lost 5 bases, V lost 5 bases, and 6 bases had no gene match. CDR3 length equals 15 residues.

The genes are TRBV7-3 and TRBJ2-7, with TRBD2 as a possible D gene (5 bases). The germline gives CDR1 SGHTA, CDR2 FQGTGA. V lost 5 bases, J lost 1 base, and 18 bases lay in between. This CDR3 spans 16 amino acids. The CDR3 DNA reads as TGTGCCAGCAGCCCGCGCCCCGCTAGCATGTCCTACGAGCAGTACTTC. Translation gives CASSPRPASMSYEQYF.

This clonotype turned up a few times. V and J are TRBV7-2 and TRBJ2-5; 7 nucleotides align to TRBD1. The germline V gene has CDR1 SGHTA and CDR2 FQGNSA. The length of the CDR3 is 15 residues. Trimming at V came to 5 bases and at J to 1 base, leaving 7 bases not matched to a gene. CDR3 DNA sequence: TGTGCCAGCAGCCCCCGACAGGGAGTCCAAGAGACCCAGTACTTC. Translating it yields CASSPRQGVQETQYF. Looking up the rest from reference TRBV7-2 and TRBJ2-5 gives the full variable domain: GAGVSQSPSNKVTEKGKDVELRCDPISGHTALYWYRQSLGQGLEFLIYFQGNSAPDKSGLPSDRFSAERTGGSVSTLTIQRTQQEDSAVYLCASSPRQGVQETQYFGPGTRLLVL.

This clonotype came up a few times. The rearrangement joins TRBV15 to TRBJ1-1, with D perhaps matching TRBD1 (6 bases). Germline V gene lookup returns CDR1 LNHNV and CDR2 YYDKDF (reference sequence). Between the trimmed V and J ends, which lost 4 bases and 1 base, there was a span of 16 bases. The CDR3 is 16 amino acids. The CDR3 protein is CATSKERTGPNTEAFF. The CDR3 nucleotides read TGTGCCACCAGCAAGGAAAGAACAGGGCCGAACACTGAAGCTTTCTTT.

The V gene is TRBV10-3, the J gene TRBJ2-6; D unclear. V lost 3 bases to trimming and J lost 1 base, with 7 bases between them. Per germline, CDR1 ENHRY and CDR2 SYGVKD. The CDR3 is 15 residues long. CDR3 DNA sequence: TGTGCCATCAGTGACAGCACTTCTGGGGCCAACGTCCTGACTTTC. Translating gives CAISDSTSGANVLTF.

CDR3 DNA sequence: TGCGCCAGCAGCCAAGGCTTACAGAGCTCCTATAATTCACCCCTCCACTTT. It specifies CASSQGLQSSYNSPLHF. The chain carries TRBV4-1 and TRBJ1-6; D unclear. Looked up from germline, CDR1 is MGHRA and CDR2 is YSYEKL. The V and J ends lost 1 base and 0 bases respectively, with 10 bases between them. CDR3 length: 17 amino acids.

This sequence joins TRBV4-3 and TRBJ1-4; D not resolved. This CDR3 is built from 16 residues. Germline lookup yields CDR1 LGHNA and CDR2 YSLEER. Trimming shortened V by 1 base and J by 0 bases, and 9 bases separated the two germline ends. The CDR3: CASSQGDTTTNEKLFF. CDR3 DNA sequence: TGCGCCAGCAGCCAAGGCGACACCACAACTAATGAAAAACTGTTTTTT.

The chain joins TRBV12-3 or TRBV12-4 to TRBJ2-3; D is ambiguous. V was cut by 3 bases and J by 0 bases, with 10 bases left in between. The CDR3 consists of 15 residues. Here the CDR3 reads CASSFVLPSTDTQYF. The CDR3 DNA is TGTGCCAGCAGTTTCGTTCTTCCTAGCACAGATACGCAGTATTTT.

This clonotype has ten or more counts. This chain uses TRBV12-3 or TRBV12-4 with TRBJ1-6; D unresolved. The CDR3 consists of 16 residues. Between the trimmed V and J ends, which lost 5 bases and 6 bases, there was a span of 17 bases. The DNA for the CDR3 is TGTGCCAGCAGTCCACTCGGGTCGTTCGGTAATTCACCCCTCCACTTT. It codes for CASSPLGSFGNSPLHF.

The chain carries TRBV20-1 and TRBJ2-7; TRBD1 matches 8 bases. Unmatched junction bases numbered 8, after V lost 4 bases and J lost 0 bases. The CDR3 has 15 residues. Germline lookup yields CDR1 DFQATT and CDR2 SNEGSKA (reference sequence). The CDR3 sequence: CSATASGGLSYEQYF. The CDR3 region has the DNA TGCAGTGCTACCGCCTCAGGGGGCCTCTCCTACGAGCAGTACTTC.

This clonotype was seen repeatedly, ten times or more. V usage is TRBV20-1 and J usage is TRBJ1-2, with a weak D call TRBD1 (6 bases). V was shortened by 0 bases and J by 10 bases, with 15 bases between the two germline ends. Germline V lookup: CDR1 DFQATT, CDR2 SNEGSKA (reference sequence). There are 13 residues in the CDR3. The CDR3 reads CSAREGGTGYYTF. CDR3 DNA: TGCAGTGCTAGAGAAGGGGGGACGGGATACTACACCTTC.

This clonotype occurred a few times. The chain couples TRBV27 to TRBJ1-4; 8 nucleotides line up with TRBD1. The CDR3 totals 15 residues. The germline gives CDR1 MNHEY, CDR2 SMNVEV (reference sequence). J gave up 8 bases and V 6 bases, and 11 bases lay outside the gene matches. CDR3 sequence reads: CASSLTQGAEEKLFF. The CDR3 bases are TGTGCCAGCAGCCTAACCCAGGGGGCTGAAGAAAAACTGTTTTTT.

This clonotype was observed a few times. The rearrangement uses TRBV6-2 or TRBV6-3 and TRBJ2-5; D perhaps matches TRBD1 (6 bases). Germline CDR1 is MNHEY and CDR2 is SVGEGT. This CDR3 spans 14 amino acids. V was shortened by 6 bases and J by 2 bases, with 13 bases between the two germline ends. The CDR3 coding sequence is TGTGCCAGCAGACTACAGGGAGTGCAAGAGACCCAGTACTTC. It is translated as CASRLQGVQETQYF.

This clonotype was seen repeatedly, ten times or more. The chain employs TRBV7-3 and TRBJ2-3; TRBD2 matches at 12 bases. There are 17 residues in the CDR3. Germline V gene lookup returns CDR1 SGHTA and CDR2 FQGTGA. The ends lost 1 base at V and 0 bases at J; junction bases unmatched: 2. CDR3 sequence (DNA): TGTGCCAGCAGCTTAAGACTAGCGGGGGCAAGCACAGATACGCAGTATTTT. Its protein is CASSLRLAGASTDTQYF.

This clonotype showed up many times. The chain employs TRBV28 and TRBJ2-1; D gene uncertain. The CDR3 has 13 amino acids. V dropped 8 bases and J dropped 12 bases, with 20 bases sitting between them. Germline assignment: CDR1 MDHEN and CDR2 SYDVKM. CDR3 nucleotides: TGTGCCAGCGGGGATCGGAACAGTCGAGGGCAGTTCTTC. Translated, it gives CASGDRNSRGQFF.